Each of the 23 T cell receptor beta chains below was sequenced from the same sample in a study of T-cell reconstitution after alpha-beta-depleted transplantation in children. The library targeted TCRbeta and was prepared with unique molecular identifiers. TCRdb reprocessed the PCR reads with MiXCR, giving one entry per CDR3 protein. The table lists fewer than 700,000 distinct CDR3 sequences, 10% to 15% of them singletons, with roughly 2.3% in the top ten. The source was PBMCs, mostly from graft donor cells, collected 360 days after TCRalphabeta/CD19-depleted stem cell transplant. The receptors were gathered from a male patient younger than 18 who had a stem cell transplant for acute myeloid leukemia, so the T cells may come from the graft donor.

This clonotype was detected many times. The V and J genes are TRBV29-1 and TRBJ2-3, with TRBD1 as a possible D gene (6 bases). CDR3 size: 18 residues. CDR1 SQVTM and CDR2 ANQGSEA come from the germline V gene. The V end was cut by 1 base, the J end by 0 bases, with 20 bases between. DNA of the CDR3: TGCAGCGTTGAAGCCGTAGGGACAAAGCGTTGGAGCACAGATACGCAGTATTTT. It is translated as CSVEAVGTKRWSTDTQYF.

This clonotype was counted a few times. J is TRBJ2-1 and V is TRBV15; TRBD2 matches 8 bases. Per the germline V gene, CDR1 is LNHNV and CDR2 is YYDKDF (reference sequence). Unmatched junction bases numbered 8, after V lost 3 bases and J lost 7 bases. This CDR3 region has 15 residues. The CDR3 DNA is TGTGCCACCAGCAGGAGCGGGAGAGCAGAGAATGAGCAGTTCTTC. As protein: CATSRSGRAENEQFF.

This clonotype was recorded many times. The rearrangement joins TRBV5-1 to TRBJ2-7; 9 positions match TRBD2. Germline V gives CDR1 SGHRS, CDR2 YFSETQ. CDR3 size: 14 residues. V gave up 4 bases and J gave up 3 bases; unmatched junction bases: 5. CDR3 sequence reads: CASSRTSENYEQYF. CDR3 nucleotide sequence: TGCGCCAGCAGCCGGACTAGCGAAAACTACGAGCAGTACTTC.

This clonotype came up a few times. The chain carries TRBV28 and TRBJ1-2, with 12 bases lining up with TRBD1. The CDR3 totals 18 residues. Germline trimming cut 3 bases from V and 1 base from J; bases unmatched to any gene: 9. Germline V CDR1 and CDR2: MDHEN, SYDVKM. The DNA of the CDR3 is TGTGCCAGCAGTTTCCTCCGGGACAGGGGGCGCGGTAACTATGGCTACACCTTC. This encodes CASSFLRDRGRGNYGYTF.

This clonotype was detected many times. The chain combines TRBV3-1 with TRBJ2-7; weak D call: TRBD2 (5 bases). V was clipped by 3 bases and J by 5 bases, with 5 bases between them. This CDR3 contains 11 residues. Germline V gives CDR1 LGHDT, CDR2 YNNKEL (reference sequence). In nucleotides, the CDR3 is TGTGCCAGCAGCCAGAGGGACGAGCAGTACTTC. Residues: CASSQRDEQYF.

This clonotype has ten or more counts. The chain has TRBV20-1 and TRBJ2-5, with D maybe TRBD2 (5 bases). CDR1 is DFQATT, CDR2 SNEGSKA, per germline (reference sequence). The V gene lost 6 bases and the J gene lost 5 bases, with 22 bases spanning the gap. This CDR3 contains 15 residues. CDR3 protein: CSARTGRRPSETQYF. The CDR3 DNA follows: TGCAGTGCCAGGACGGGCAGGAGGCCATCGGAGACCCAGTACTTC.

The V call is TRBV7-2, the J call TRBJ2-7; weak D call: TRBD1 (6 bases). V dropped 3 bases and J dropped 5 bases, with 17 bases sitting between them. Germline CDR1 and CDR2: SGHTA and FQGNSA. The CDR3 has 15 residues. CDR3 amino acids: CASSLVMGAGDEQYF. The CDR3 DNA is TGTGCCAGCAGCTTGGTAATGGGGGCTGGGGACGAGCAGTACTTC.

The chain couples TRBV7-2 to TRBJ1-1; D is perhaps TRBD1 (5 bases). V was shortened by 2 bases and J by 4 bases, with 11 bases between the two germline ends. Germline V gives CDR1 SGHTA, CDR2 FQGNSA. This CDR3 is 14 amino acids long. CDR3 loop: CASSLKIGGTEAFF. The CDR3 bases are TGTGCCAGCAGCTTAAAAATCGGGGGCACTGAAGCTTTCTTT.

The rearrangement links TRBV5-8 to TRBJ2-1; D possibly corresponds to TRBD2 (6 bases). V was pared by 1 base and J by 6 bases, with 20 bases between. Per germline, CDR1 SGHTS and CDR2 YDEGEE. The CDR3 runs 17 residues. Written as DNA, the CDR3 is TGTGCCAGCAGCTTGTTTAACCCCAGCGGGTTGGGCAATGAGCAGTTCTTC. This sequence encodes CASSLFNPSGLGNEQFF.

This clonotype was found a few times. The chain is built from TRBV28 and TRBJ2-7; 12 bases align to TRBD2. The junction had 7 bases not matched to a gene; V was cut back by 6 bases and J by 4 bases. Germline CDR1 is MDHEN and CDR2 is SYDVKM. The CDR3 sequence is 15 residues long. The CDR3 sequence is CASSLTSGRPYEQYF. The CDR3 DNA sequence: TGTGCCAGCAGCCTAACTAGCGGGAGGCCTTACGAGCAGTACTTC. Variable domain in full (rest from reference TRBV28 and TRBJ2-7): DVKVTQSSRYLVKRTGEKVFLECVQDMDHENMFWYRQDPGLGLRLIYFSYDVKMKEKGDIPEGYSVSREKKERFSLILESASTNQTSMYLCASSLTSGRPYEQYFGPGTRLTVT.

This clonotype was detected many times. This chain links TRBV14 with TRBJ2-6, with 7 bases identical to TRBD1. This CDR3 is built from 20 residues. Looked up from germline, CDR1 is SGHDN and CDR2 is FVKESK. J gave up 3 bases and V 0 bases, and 14 bases lay outside the gene matches. The CDR3 reads CASSQDLPHRGSFGANVLTF. CDR3 sequence (DNA): TGTGCCAGCAGCCAAGATCTACCCCACAGGGGTTCTTTTGGGGCCAACGTCCTGACTTTC.

This clonotype has ten or more counts. This chain links TRBV5-1 with TRBJ2-7, with 9 bases fitting TRBD1. The length of the CDR3 is 15 residues. Germline V lookup: CDR1 SGHRS, CDR2 YFSETQ. Germline trimming cut 0 bases from V and 5 bases from J; bases unmatched to any gene: 6. CDR3 sequence reads: CASSLVGQGTNEQYF. Written as DNA, the CDR3 is TGCGCCAGCAGCTTGGTGGGACAGGGAACGAACGAGCAGTACTTC.

This clonotype was recorded a few times. V usage is TRBV29-1 and J usage is TRBJ2-5; 8 nucleotides align to TRBD1. From germline, CDR1 is SQVTM and CDR2 ANQGSEA. The CDR3 is 15 amino acids. The trim removed 4 bases at V and 1 base at J, leaving 8 bases unmatched. The CDR3 sequence: CSVVRWDRLQETQYF. In DNA, the CDR3 is TGCAGCGTTGTGAGGTGGGACAGGCTCCAAGAGACCCAGTACTTC.

The V gene is TRBV11-3, the J gene TRBJ2-1, with 9 nucleotides matching TRBD2. V lost 2 bases, J lost 12 bases, and 11 bases stayed unmatched. Germline V gives CDR1 SGHNT, CDR2 YENEEA. The CDR3 loop spans 15 amino acids. The CDR3 here is CASSLSSGSPFGQFF. CDR3 in DNA: TGTGCCAGCAGCTTAAGTAGCGGGAGTCCCTTCGGGCAGTTCTTC.

This clonotype was found a few times. This chain links TRBV25-1 with TRBJ2-1; D perhaps matches TRBD2 (5 bases). V lost 1 base and J 7 bases, leaving 11 bases between the germline ends. The CDR3 has 14 residues. In germline, CDR1 is MGHDK, CDR2 SYGVNS. The CDR3 loop is CASSESSSINEQFF. The CDR3 DNA sequence: TGTGCCAGCAGTGAATCGTCTAGCATAAATGAGCAGTTCTTC.

A note on this clonotype: A much larger clone lies one base from this, so it may be a read error. V and J are TRBV6-1 and TRBJ2-7; tentatively, D is TRBD2 (5 bases). Germline V gene lookup returns CDR1 MNHNS and CDR2 SASEGT. The CDR3 sequence is 13 residues long. The CDR3 DNA sequence: TGTGTCTCCCGCGGCGCGGGTGTCTACGAGCAGTACTTC. As protein: CVSRGAGVYEQYF.

V and J are TRBV19 and TRBJ2-5, with D perhaps assigned TRBD1 or TRBD2 (5 bases each). The CDR3 has 13 amino acids. The V and J ends lost 3 bases and 5 bases respectively, with 10 bases between them. Germline lookup yields CDR1 LNHDA and CDR2 SQIVND (reference sequence). The DNA of the CDR3 is TGTGCCAGTAGTATCGAGGGGCGGGAGACCCAGTACTTC. Translated: CASSIEGRETQYF.

This clonotype came up a few times. The chain is built from TRBV12-3 or TRBV12-4 and TRBJ2-3, with D possibly matching TRBD1 (6 bases). Between the trimmed V and J ends, which lost 2 bases and 2 bases, there was a span of 14 bases. The CDR3 is 16 residues long. The CDR3 reads CASSLFLDSYTDTQYF. For the CDR3, the DNA is TGTGCCAGCAGTTTATTTCTGGACAGTTACACAGATACGCAGTATTTT.

The chain employs TRBV19 and TRBJ2-7; a possible D gene is TRBD1 (6 bases). Germline assignment: CDR1 LNHDA and CDR2 SQIVND (reference sequence). This CDR3 has 16 amino acids. V was pared by 5 bases and J by 2 bases, with 19 bases between. DNA for the CDR3: TGTGCCAGTAGTCCCCGAGGGACACTGAGCCCCTACGAGCAGTACTTC. Protein sequence: CASSPRGTLSPYEQYF.

The rearrangement joins TRBV28 to TRBJ2-3, with D possibly being TRBD2 (6 bases). CDR1 is MDHEN and CDR2 is SYDVKM in the germline V gene. Trimming shortened V by 8 bases and J by 2 bases, and 17 bases separated the two germline ends. The CDR3 runs 15 residues. The CDR3 region is CASPPEGRVTDTQYF. CDR3 in DNA: TGTGCCAGCCCCCCGGAGGGCAGGGTCACAGATACGCAGTATTTT.

The DNA of the CDR3 is TGTGCCAGCAGTATTTACACCGGGGAGCTGTTTTTT. It yields the protein CASSIYTGELFF. This chain uses TRBV28 with TRBJ2-2; D ambiguous. The CDR3 has 12 residues. Germline loops: CDR1 MDHEN, CDR2 SYDVKM. The V end lost 5 bases, the J end lost 3 bases, and 4 bases lay between the germline ends.

This clonotype appeared many times. This sequence joins TRBV12-3 or TRBV12-4 and TRBJ2-7; a possible D gene is TRBD2 (6 bases). With 5 bases removed from V and 2 bases from J, the gap between germline ends came to 13 bases. The CDR3 consists of 14 residues. The CDR3 DNA follows: TGTGCCAGCAGTCTGATGGGACTTGCCTACGAGCAGTACTTC. It translates to CASSLMGLAYEQYF.

CDR3 nucleotides: TGCAGCGTTGAATGGGGGCCCTACGAGCAGTACTTC. Its translation: CSVEWGPYEQYF. This chain links TRBV29-1 with TRBJ2-7; D perhaps matches TRBD1 (6 bases). There are 12 residues in the CDR3. Germline assignment: CDR1 SQVTM and CDR2 ANQGSEA. V was cut by 2 bases and J by 2 bases, with 7 bases left in between.